A selection of T cell receptor beta chains follows, all from one sample in a study of regulatory T cells in long-lasting Graves disease. Using its own MiXCR run on the multiplex PCR reads, TCRdb lists one record per CDR3 protein. The data show about 460,000 distinct CDR3 sequences, less than 15% seen once. This sample also appeared in a second study, on T cells in Graves' hyperthyroidism and ophthalmopathy.

Sequencing used peripheral blood mononuclear cells (PBMCs), obtained at new diagnosis, from a patient treated with antithyroid drugs. The receptors were sampled from a woman between 50 and 59 years old with Graves disease. The CDR3 runs from the conserved cysteine through the conserved F or W. The order of the fields is CDR3 protein, CDR3 DNA, J gene, clone size, D gene, V gene, CDR3 length. The D gene is left open where the match is weak. Expanded clones are given a class, and other clones once, few, many or no size at all.

CDR3: CASSLIGVYEQFF
DNA: TGTGCCAGCAGCTTAATCGGCGTTTATGAGCAGTTCTTC
J: TRBJ2-1
size: few
D: NA
V: TRBV7-2
length: 13

CDR3: CASSLDRAGNEQFF
DNA: TGTGCCAGCAGCCTGGACAGGGCGGGCAATGAGCAGTTCTTC
J: TRBJ2-1
size: many
D: TRBD1
V: TRBV2
length: 14

CDR3: CASSLETIYNEQFF
DNA: TGTGCCAGCAGCTTGGAGACAATCTACAATGAGCAGTTCTTC
J: TRBJ2-1
size: many
D: NA
V: TRBV7-9
length: 14

CDR3: CASSEEGVTNEKLFF
DNA: TGTGCCAGCAGCGAGGAGGGGGTTACTAATGAAAAACTGTTTTTT
J: TRBJ1-4
size: few
D: NA
V: TRBV7-9
length: 15

CDR3: CASSLYRGTGNQETQYF
DNA: TGTGCCAGCAGCTTATATCGCGGGACAGGGAATCAAGAGACCCAGTACTTC
J: TRBJ2-5
size: NA
D: TRBD1
V: TRBV7-2
length: 17

CDR3: CASSLRSGYQETQYF
DNA: TGTGCCAGCAGCCTGAGGTCAGGGTACCAAGAGACCCAGTACTTC
J: TRBJ2-5
size: few
D: NA
V: TRBV13
length: 15

CDR3: CASRIDDRASYEQYF
DNA: TGTGCCAGCAGGATCGACGACAGGGCTTCCTACGAGCAGTACTTC
J: TRBJ2-7
size: many
D: TRBD1
V: TRBV2
length: 15

CDR3: CASTSFVRQAIYEQYF
DNA: TGTGCCAGCACCTCCTTCGTCAGACAGGCCATCTACGAGCAGTACTTC
J: TRBJ2-7
size: NA
D: NA
V: TRBV27
length: 16

CDR3: CASSQDNYNEQFF
DNA: TGCGCCAGCAGCCAAGACAACTACAATGAGCAGTTCTTC
J: TRBJ2-1
size: many
D: NA
V: TRBV5-1
length: 13

CDR3: CASRRTSGAAETQYF
DNA: TGTGCCAGCCGCCGGACTAGCGGGGCTGCAGAGACCCAGTACTTC
J: TRBJ2-5
size: few
D: TRBD2
V: TRBV27
length: 15

CDR3: CAISEPQETQYF
DNA: TGTGCCATCAGTGAGCCCCAAGAGACCCAGTACTTC
J: TRBJ2-5
size: NA
D: NA
V: TRBV10-3
length: 12

CDR3: CASSQVGGEPQHF
DNA: TGCGCCAGCAGCCAAGTAGGGGGCGAGCCCCAGCATTTT
J: TRBJ1-5
size: NA
D: TRBD1
V: TRBV4-1
length: 13

CDR3: CASSIVRIRGRPGELFF
DNA: TGTGCCAGTAGTATAGTAAGGATACGGGGACGACCCGGGGAGCTGTTTTTT
J: TRBJ2-2
size: NA
D: NA
V: TRBV19
length: 17

CDR3: CASSFGLLVEQYF
DNA: TGTGCCAGCAGCTTCGGACTGTTGGTCGAGCAGTACTTC
J: TRBJ2-7
size: few
D: NA
V: TRBV5-4
length: 13

CDR3: CASSPILPGTSGKVNTGELFF
DNA: TGTGCCAGCAGCCCTATCTTGCCCGGGACTAGCGGAAAAGTGAACACCGGGGAGCTGTTTTTT
J: TRBJ2-2
size: NA
D: TRBD2
V: TRBV7-6
length: 21

CDR3: CASSLVGTSGRNYNEQFF
DNA: TGTGCCAGCAGCTTGGTTGGGACTAGCGGGAGGAACTACAATGAGCAGTTCTTC
J: TRBJ2-1
size: many
D: TRBD2
V: TRBV5-6
length: 18

CDR3: CASSEAAAYEQYF
DNA: TGTGCCAGCAGTGAGGCGGCAGCCTACGAGCAGTACTTC
J: TRBJ2-7
size: few
D: NA
V: TRBV6-1
length: 13

CDR3: CASSSGGLAGEETQYF
DNA: TGTGCCAGCAGTTCCGGGGGCCTAGCGGGAGAAGAGACCCAGTACTTC
J: TRBJ2-5
size: few
D: TRBD2
V: TRBV28
length: 16

CDR3: CASSFPGQGLSTNEKLFF
DNA: TGTGCCAGCAGTTTCCCGGGACAGGGACTTTCAACTAATGAAAAACTGTTTTTT
J: TRBJ1-4
size: many
D: TRBD1
V: TRBV28
length: 18

CDR3: CASSKGETTNEKLFF
DNA: TGTGCCAGCAGTAAGGGGGAAACAACTAATGAAAAACTGTTTTTT
J: TRBJ1-4
size: many
D: NA
V: TRBV3-1
length: 15

CDR3: CASSFTTYEQYF
DNA: TGTGCCAGCAGTTTTACCACCTACGAGCAGTACTTC
J: TRBJ2-7
size: many
D: NA
V: TRBV28
length: 12

CDR3: CATRGAPGRKLFF
DNA: TGTGCCACCCGAGGGGCCCCCGGCCGGAAACTGTTTTTT
J: TRBJ1-4
size: NA
D: NA
V: TRBV19
length: 13

CDR3: CAWSVAGGRETQYF
DNA: TGTGCCTGGAGTGTGGCGGGAGGGCGGGAGACCCAGTACTTC
J: TRBJ2-5
size: many
D: TRBD2
V: TRBV30
length: 14

CDR3: CASSLEGEGGELFF
DNA: TGTGCCAGCAGTTTAGAGGGGGAGGGCGGGGAGCTGTTTTTT
J: TRBJ2-2
size: many
D: NA
V: TRBV12-3/TRBV12-4
length: 14

CDR3: CASSQPGQGAQETQYF
DNA: TGTGCCAGCAGCCAACCGGGACAGGGGGCCCAAGAGACCCAGTACTTC
J: TRBJ2-5
size: NA
D: TRBD1
V: TRBV3-1
length: 16

CDR3: CSVTGTDGYEQYF
DNA: TGCAGCGTAACGGGAACGGACGGGTACGAGCAGTACTTC
J: TRBJ2-7
size: few
D: NA
V: TRBV29-1
length: 13

CDR3: CAISDIMFGSSTDTQYF
DNA: TGTGCCATCAGTGACATTATGTTCGGGAGTAGCACAGATACGCAGTATTTT
J: TRBJ2-3
size: many
D: NA
V: TRBV10-3
length: 17

CDR3: CASSLERISPQHF
DNA: TGCGCCAGCAGCTTGGAACGCATAAGCCCCCAGCATTTT
J: TRBJ1-5
size: many
D: NA
V: TRBV5-1
length: 13

CDR3: CASSFSADEQYF
DNA: TGTGCCAGCAGTTTTTCGGCAGACGAGCAGTACTTC
J: TRBJ2-7
size: few
D: NA
V: TRBV12-3/TRBV12-4
length: 12

CDR3: CASSLLQLGGPSYNEQFF
DNA: TGTGCCAGCAGCCTACTACAACTTGGAGGGCCGTCCTACAATGAGCAGTTCTTC
J: TRBJ2-1
size: many
D: NA
V: TRBV13
length: 18

CDR3: CASSERVRAGGGTNEQFF
DNA: TGTGCCAGCAGTGAAAGGGTGCGAGCGGGAGGGGGCACCAATGAGCAGTTCTTC
J: TRBJ2-1
size: many
D: TRBD2
V: TRBV6-1
length: 18

CDR3: CASSERRLAGSYEQYF
DNA: TGTGCCAGCAGTGAGAGAAGACTAGCGGGGTCCTACGAGCAGTACTTC
J: TRBJ2-7
size: many
D: TRBD2
V: TRBV6-1
length: 16

CDR3: CASSEGGLAGYEQYF
DNA: TGCGCCAGCAGTGAAGGGGGACTAGCGGGCTACGAGCAGTACTTC
J: TRBJ2-7
size: few
D: TRBD2
V: TRBV10-2
length: 15

CDR3: CAWRLTDIEAFF
DNA: TGTGCCTGGAGACTGACCGACATTGAAGCTTTCTTT
J: TRBJ1-1
size: many
D: NA
V: TRBV30
length: 12

CDR3: CASSLRRGSGNTIYF
DNA: TGCGCCAGCAGCCTCCGGAGGGGCTCTGGAAACACCATATATTTT
J: TRBJ1-3
size: many
D: NA
V: TRBV4-1
length: 15

CDR3: CAWSTGTQETQYF
DNA: TGTGCCTGGAGTACAGGGACCCAAGAGACCCAGTACTTC
J: TRBJ2-5
size: NA
D: NA
V: TRBV30
length: 13

CDR3: CASSQDAGAYGYTF
DNA: TGTGCCAGCAGCCAAGACGCAGGGGCCTATGGCTACACCTTC
J: TRBJ1-2
size: many
D: NA
V: TRBV3-1
length: 14

CDR3: CASSQSPSEIFPYNEQFF
DNA: TGTGCCAGCAGTCAAAGTCCTAGCGAGATATTCCCCTACAATGAGCAGTTCTTC
J: TRBJ2-1
size: many
D: NA
V: TRBV6-1
length: 18

CDR3: CASSQGTLASPYEQYF
DNA: TGTGCCAGCAGCCAAGGAACCCTAGCCTCCCCGTACGAGCAGTACTTC
J: TRBJ2-7
size: many
D: NA
V: TRBV3-1
length: 16

CDR3: CASSLWGLASNTGELFF
DNA: TGTGCCAGCAGTTTATGGGGACTAGCGTCGAACACCGGGGAGCTGTTTTTT
J: TRBJ2-2
size: many
D: TRBD2
V: TRBV28
length: 17